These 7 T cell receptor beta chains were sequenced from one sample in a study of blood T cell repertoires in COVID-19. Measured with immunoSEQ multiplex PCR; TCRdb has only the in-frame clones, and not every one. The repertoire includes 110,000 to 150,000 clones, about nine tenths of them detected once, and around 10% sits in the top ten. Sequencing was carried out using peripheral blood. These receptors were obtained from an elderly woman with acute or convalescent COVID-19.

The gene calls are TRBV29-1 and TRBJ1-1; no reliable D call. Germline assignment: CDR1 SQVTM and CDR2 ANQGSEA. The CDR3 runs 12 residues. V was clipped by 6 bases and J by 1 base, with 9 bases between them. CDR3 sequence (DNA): TGCAGCGTCACAGACACGAACACTGAAGCTTTCTTT. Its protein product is CSVTDTNTEAFF. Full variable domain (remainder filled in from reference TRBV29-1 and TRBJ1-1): SAVISQKPSRDICQRGTSLTIQCQVDSQVTMMFWYRQQPGQSLTLIATANQGSEATYESGFVIDKFPISRPNLTFSTLTVSNMSPEDSSIYLCSVTDTNTEAFFGQGTRLTVV.

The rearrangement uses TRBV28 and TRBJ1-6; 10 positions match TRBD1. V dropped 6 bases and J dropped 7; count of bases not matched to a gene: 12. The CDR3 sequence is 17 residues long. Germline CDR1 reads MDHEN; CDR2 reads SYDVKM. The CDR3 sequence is CASRIMDRGFRNSPLHF. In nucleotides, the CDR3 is TGTGCCAGCAGGATTATGGACAGGGGGTTTAGGAATTCACCCCTCCACTTT.

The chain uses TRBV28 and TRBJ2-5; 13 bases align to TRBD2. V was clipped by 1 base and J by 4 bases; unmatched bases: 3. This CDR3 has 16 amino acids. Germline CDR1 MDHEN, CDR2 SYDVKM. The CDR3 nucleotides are TGTGCCAGCAGTTTATTACGGACTAGCGGGGGAGAGACCCAGTACTTC. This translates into CASSLLRTSGGETQYF.

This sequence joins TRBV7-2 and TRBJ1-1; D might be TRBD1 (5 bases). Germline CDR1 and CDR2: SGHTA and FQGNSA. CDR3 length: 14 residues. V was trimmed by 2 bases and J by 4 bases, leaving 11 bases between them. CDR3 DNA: TGTGCCAGCAGCTTAACCCAGCAGGGCACTGAAGCTTTCTTT. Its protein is CASSLTQQGTEAFF.

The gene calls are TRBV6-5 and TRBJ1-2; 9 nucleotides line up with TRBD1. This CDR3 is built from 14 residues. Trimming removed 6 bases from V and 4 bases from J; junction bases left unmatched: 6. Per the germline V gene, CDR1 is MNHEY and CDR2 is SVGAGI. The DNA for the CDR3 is TGTGCCAGCAGGTACAGGGGGCTCGGCTATGGCTACACCTTC. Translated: CASRYRGLGYGYTF.

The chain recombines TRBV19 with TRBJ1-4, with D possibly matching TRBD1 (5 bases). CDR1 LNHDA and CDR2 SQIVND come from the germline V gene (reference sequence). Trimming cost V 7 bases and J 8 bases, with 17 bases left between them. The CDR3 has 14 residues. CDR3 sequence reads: CASTAGSVGEKLFF. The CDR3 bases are TGTGCCAGTACCGCAGGGTCGGTAGGAGAAAAACTGTTTTTT.

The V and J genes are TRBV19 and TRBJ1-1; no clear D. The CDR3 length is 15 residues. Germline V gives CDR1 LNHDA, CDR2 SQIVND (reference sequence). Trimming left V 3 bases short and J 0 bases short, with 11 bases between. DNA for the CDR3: TGTGCCAGTAGTATCGCCGGGTACATGAACACTGAAGCTTTCTTT. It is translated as CASSIAGYMNTEAFF.